This is a list of T cell receptor beta chains from one sample in a study of cytomegalovirus exposure and HLA in healthy donors. The repertoire was sequenced with immunoSEQ multiplex PCR; TCRdb's copy has only in-frame clones and lacks some. The table includes some 130,000 clones, 79% detected once. The sequencing input was PBMCs. These receptors were obtained from a female donor in good health and CMV-seronegative. CDR3s include the opening cysteine and the closing phenylalanine or tryptophan. The order of the fields is clone size, D gene, V gene, J gene, CDR3 protein, CDR3 DNA. D genes are given only for firm matches. The listing skips clone size in some rows; elsewhere it reads once, few, many or a size class.

>NA|NA|TRBV6-5|TRBJ1-5
CASSYNRDQPQHF
TGTGCCAGCAGTTACAACAGAGATCAGCCCCAGCATTTT
>NA|NA|TRBV5-1|TRBJ2-3
CASSLRGEGDTDTQYF
TGCGCCAGCAGCTTGCGGGGTGAGGGAGACACAGATACGCAGTATTTT
>NA|NA|TRBV11-2|TRBJ2-5
CASSLAGGGSLGETQYF
TGTGCCAGCAGCTTAGCGGGCGGAGGGTCCTTAGGAGAGACCCAGTACTTC
>NA|NA|TRBV28|TRBJ1-5
CASSFTGFNQPQHF
TGTGCCAGCAGTTTCACAGGTTTCAATCAGCCCCAGCATTTT
>few|TRBD2|TRBV4-3|TRBJ2-2
CASSQLAGETGELFF
TGCGCCAGCAGCCAACTAGCGGGGGAGACCGGGGAGCTGTTTTTT
>NA|TRBD1|TRBV7-2|TRBJ2-7
CASSSGQGVVYEQYF
TGTGCCAGCAGCTCGGGACAGGGGGTGGTCTACGAGCAGTACTTC
>NA|TRBD2|TRBV4-1|TRBJ2-1
CASSQDMGTSGRHEQFF
TGCGCCAGCAGCCAAGATATGGGGACTAGCGGGAGGCATGAGCAGTTCTTC
>NA|TRBD1|TRBV5-4|TRBJ1-5
CASSLDRGQPQHF
TGTGCCAGCAGCTTGGACAGGGGGCAGCCCCAGCATTTT
>few|NA|TRBV2|TRBJ1-1
CASRDAVSPGAEAFF
TGTGCCAGCAGGGACGCCGTAAGCCCCGGGGCTGAAGCTTTCTTT
>NA|NA|TRBV30|TRBJ2-1
CAWNRAWDKPDEQFF
TGTGCCTGGAATCGAGCCTGGGACAAACCGGATGAGCAGTTCTTC
>NA|NA|TRBV5-1|TRBJ2-2
CASRQGFTNTGELFF
TGCGCCAGCAGGCAGGGGTTTACGAACACCGGGGAGCTGTTTTTT
>NA|NA|TRBV5-1|TRBJ2-1
CASSLEAGYYNEQFF
TGCGCCAGCAGCTTGGAGGCGGGTTACTACAATGAGCAGTTCTTC
>few|TRBD1|TRBV6-1|TRBJ1-2
CASSVRDRGDYGYTF
TGTGCCAGCAGTGTCCGGGACAGGGGGGACTATGGCTACACCTTC
>NA|TRBD1|TRBV5-4|TRBJ1-2
CASSGLRQGIYGYTF
TGTGCCAGCAGCGGCCTAAGACAGGGCATCTATGGCTACACCTTC
>NA|TRBD1|TRBV5-1|TRBJ1-1
CASSNQGANTEAFF
TGCGCCAGCAGCAATCAGGGGGCGAACACTGAAGCTTTCTTT
>NA|NA|TRBV5-5|TRBJ2-7
CASSRQVPSYEQYF
TGTGCCAGCAGCAGACAGGTTCCCTCCTACGAGCAGTACTTC
>NA|TRBD2|TRBV19|TRBJ2-5
CASSIPGGRGGETQYF
TGTGCCAGTAGTATTCCGGGCGGGAGGGGTGGAGAGACCCAGTACTTC
>NA|NA|TRBV5-6|TRBJ1-1
CASSLLAGPRTEAFF
TGTGCCAGCAGCTTGCTAGCGGGGCCTCGCACTGAAGCTTTCTTT
>once|NA|TRBV19|TRBJ2-3
CASSISGSTDTQYF
TGTGCCAGTAGTATAAGCGGGAGCACAGATACGCAGTATTTT
>NA|NA|TRBV28|TRBJ1-2
CASGTGRNGYTF
TGTGCCAGCGGCACAGGTCGGAATGGCTACACCTTC
>NA|NA|TRBV28|TRBJ1-5
CASSTRGGYQPQHF
TGTGCCAGCAGTACCCGGGGTGGGTATCAGCCCCAGCATTTT
>few|NA|TRBV7-8|TRBJ1-4
CASSLSRHSNEKLFF
TGTGCCAGCAGCTTATCGAGACATTCGAATGAAAAACTGTTTTTT
>NA|NA|TRBV5-1|TRBJ2-7
CASSPDFSHEQYF
TGCGCCAGCAGCCCGGACTTCTCCCACGAGCAGTACTTC
>NA|NA|TRBV5-1|TRBJ2-5
CASSFSSSGIQETQYF
TGCGCCAGCAGCTTTAGCAGTAGCGGTATCCAAGAGACCCAGTACTTC
>NA|NA|TRBV7-2|TRBJ2-2
CASTQGGADTGELFF
TGTGCCAGCACCCAGGGCGGGGCGGACACCGGGGAGCTGTTTTTT
>NA|TRBD2|TRBV18|TRBJ2-7
CASSSGAAEQYF
TGTGCCAGCTCAAGCGGGGCTGCCGAGCAGTACTTC
>few|TRBD1|TRBV6-5|TRBJ1-5
CASSWDSGGNQPQHF
TGTGCCAGCAGTTGGGACAGTGGGGGCAATCAGCCCCAGCATTTT
>NA|TRBD1|TRBV10-3|TRBJ2-5
CAISEGTGPQETQYF
TGTGCCATCAGTGAAGGGACAGGGCCACAAGAGACCCAGTACTTC
>NA|NA|TRBV4-1|TRBJ1-2
CASSQDGARDGYTF
TGCGCCAGCAGCCAAGATGGGGCGCGAGATGGCTACACCTTC
>NA|TRBD1|TRBV2|TRBJ2-7
CASSDVDRGPYEQYF
TGTGCCAGCAGTGACGTGGACAGGGGGCCCTACGAGCAGTACTTC
>NA|NA|TRBV6-5|TRBJ1-3
CASFSVGGNTIYF
TGTGCCAGCTTTTCGGTTGGTGGAAACACCATATATTTT
>NA|NA|TRBV7-8|TRBJ2-3
CASSLARSTDTQYF
TGTGCCAGCAGCTTAGCACGGAGCACAGATACGCAGTATTTT
>once|TRBD2|TRBV19|TRBJ2-1
CASSIFAGGTNEQFF
TGTGCCAGTAGTATCTTTGCGGGAGGGACCAATGAGCAGTTCTTC
>NA|TRBD2|TRBV9|TRBJ2-7
CASSRLADYEQYF
TGTGCCAGCAGCAGACTAGCGGACTACGAGCAGTACTTC
>NA|TRBD1|TRBV7-6|TRBJ2-1
CASSPRSRGTGSYNEQFF
TGTGCCAGCAGCCCGAGGTCCCGCGGGACAGGCTCCTACAATGAGCAGTTCTTC
>NA|TRBD1|TRBV6-1|TRBJ2-5
CATAPLGTTGASYF
TGTGCCACCGCGCCACTAGGTACTACAGGGGCTTCGTACTTC
>once|NA|TRBV25-1|TRBJ1-1
CASSGQGPEAFF
TGTGCCAGCAGCGGTCAGGGTCCTGAAGCTTTCTTT
>NA|NA|TRBV5-8|TRBJ2-3
CASLSSTDTQYF
TGTGCCAGTTTGTCTAGCACAGATACGCAGTATTTT
>once|TRBD1|TRBV7-9|TRBJ2-7
CASSRTGQGMFEQYF
TGTGCCAGCAGCCGTACGGGACAGGGGATGTTCGAGCAGTACTTC
>NA|NA|TRBV19|TRBJ1-5
CASSYSLNQPQHF
TGTGCCAGTAGTTACAGTCTTAATCAGCCCCAGCATTTT
>many|NA|TRBV28|TRBJ1-1
CASSLRTGRYEAFF
TGTGCCAGCAGTCTAAGAACAGGACGCTATGAAGCTTTCTTT
>few|NA|TRBV6-5|TRBJ2-6
CASSYWQSGANVLTF
TGTGCCAGCAGTTACTGGCAATCTGGGGCCAACGTCCTGACTTTC
>NA|TRBD2|TRBV9|TRBJ2-3
CASSPRDGGGPDTQYF
TGTGCCAGCAGCCCCCGTGACGGGGGGGGCCCCGATACGCAGTATTTT
>NA|NA|TRBV9|TRBJ1-6
CASSAGTSPSPLHF
TGTGCCAGCAGCGCCGGGACTTCTCCTTCACCCCTCCACTTT
>once|TRBD1|TRBV28|TRBJ1-4
CASSYTGGAYNEKLFF
TGTGCCAGCAGCTATACAGGGGGGGCATATAATGAAAAACTGTTTTTT
>NA|NA|TRBV7-2|TRBJ1-2
CASSLTAGVEYGYTF
TGTGCCAGCAGCTTAACAGCAGGGGTAGAATATGGCTACACCTTC
>NA|TRBD2|TRBV11-1|TRBJ2-7
CASSQSGGQIYEQYF
TGTGCCAGCAGCCAGAGCGGGGGGCAAATCTACGAGCAGTACTTC
>NA|TRBD1|TRBV10-3|TRBJ1-1
CAIWDRANTEAFF
TGTGCCATCTGGGACAGGGCGAACACTGAAGCTTTCTTT